This T cell receptor beta chain appears in the sequencing data of a study of OX40 agonist ivuxolimab in advanced cancers. Study-wide context: Cancers in dose escalation were hepatocellular, melanoma, renal cell and head and neck. Age averaged around 59 years (range roughly 23 to 90), and roughly 80% were male. Anti-PD-1, anti-PD-L1 or anti-CTLA-4 therapy given earlier was allowed, and around 40% had some.

Autoimmune disease history or systemic immunosuppression led to patient exclusion. The V gene's germline CDR1 is MGHRA and CDR2 YSYEKL. This CDR3 is 18 amino acids long. V was cut by 4 bases and J by 3 bases, with 25 bases left in between. The method was immunoSEQ multiplex PCR; TCRdb's version includes in-frame clones alone and lacks a portion of them. The sample has 80,000 or so clones; 92% are singletons. This TCR was recovered from an adult with an advanced solid tumor such as melanoma, head and neck, liver or kidney cancer. This chain links TRBV4-1 with TRBJ2-7, with D possibly matching TRBD1 (5 bases). The sample here was CD4+ or CD8+ T cells sorted from blood, taken in a trial of the OX40 agonist ivuxolimab. The CDR3 sequence: CASSPQAWTQTVNYEQYF. The CDR3 DNA sequence: TGCGCCAGCAGCCCCCAGGCCTGGACGCAGACAGTCAACTACGAGCAGTACTTC.